This TCR beta chain is from a study of long-term antiretroviral therapy in people with HIV. This clone has only a few counts. Its specificity is unknown. The samples, holding 1-10 million cryopreserved PBMC, were thawed before DNA extraction was carried out. Notes on the study in general: Pre-ART-expanded clones dominated the repertoire at all time points. Compared with controls, HIV repertoires showed narrower CDR3 length ranges. Specimen acquisition occurred between the mid-2000s and the late 2010s, potentially under older ART regimens.

At survey level, the immunoSEQ assay was run in its v3.0 version. Generated by immunoSEQ multiplex PCR, the TCRdb table keeps only in-frame clones and is missing some. The top ten hold 5% to 7% of the sample, which has around 30,000 clones, 85% to 95% seen once. Sequencing used unsorted PBMCs, obtained approximately 6.5 years after starting antiretroviral therapy. The receptor comes from a woman aged 40 to 50 with HIV.

The CDR3: CASSSQGSTEAFF. The CDR3 region has the DNA TGCGCCAGCAGCTCACAGGGGTCCACTGAAGCTTTCTTT. V gene TRBV5-1 combines with J gene TRBJ1-1, with 7 positions matching TRBD1. The CDR3 loop spans 13 amino acids. Germline V gene data show CDR1 as SGHRS and CDR2 as YFSETQ. V lost 3 bases, J lost 4 bases, and 3 bases stayed unmatched.